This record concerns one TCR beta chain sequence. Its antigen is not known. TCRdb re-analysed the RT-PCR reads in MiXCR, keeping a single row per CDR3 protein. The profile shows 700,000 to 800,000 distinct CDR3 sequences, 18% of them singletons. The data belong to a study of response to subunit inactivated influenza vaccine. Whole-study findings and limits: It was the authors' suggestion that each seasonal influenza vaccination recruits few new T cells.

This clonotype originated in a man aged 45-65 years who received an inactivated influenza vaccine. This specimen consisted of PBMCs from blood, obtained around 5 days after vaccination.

The CDR3 DNA reads TGTGCCAGCACGGTGGGGAGACCCCTTAGCGGGAGCTGGTTTGATGAAGAGACCCAGTACTTC. Its protein is CASTVGRPLSGSWFDEETQYF. This chain joins TRBV6-2 or TRBV6-3 and TRBJ2-5; TRBD2 agrees at 9 bases. The CDR3 spans 21 residues. After removal of 7 bases from V and 3 bases from J, the junction contained 27 bases not matched to a gene. Per the germline V gene, CDR1 is MNHEY and CDR2 is SVGEGT.